Only one count was recorded for the clone carrying this TCR beta chain. Its specificity is unknown. Study findings and constraints: The larger-cohort validation was restricted to a single TCR beta V-J rearrangement rather than whole repertoires. In terms of TCR gene usage, tumor memory CD4+ T cells clustered together with blood and lymph node memory CD4+ cells, as well as with lymph node naive CD4+ cells.

MiXCR was run by TCRdb on the 5' RACE reads, yielding one entry per CDR3 protein. This sample carries roughly 7,700 distinct CDR3 sequences, about 70% of them seen once, and the ten largest clones take 4.3%. There are 15 residues in the CDR3. V lost 6 bases and J lost 8; bases outside the gene matches: 9. Germline CDR1 DFQATT, CDR2 SNEGSKA (reference sequence). V and J are TRBV20-1 and TRBJ2-1, with 14 bases lining up with TRBD2. This clonotype was obtained from a female donor with breast cancer. The sample taken for sequencing was tumor-infiltrating naive CD4+ T cells sorted from the breast tumor. Indicated subset: naive CD4+ T cells, CD4+CD45RA+CD25-. CDR3 loop: CSASRGTSGGDEQFF. DNA of the CDR3: TGCAGTGCCTCACGGGGGACTAGCGGGGGTGATGAGCAGTTCTTC.